This TCR beta chain was sequenced during a study of a mutant IDH1 vaccine in newly diagnosed glioma. At the level of the study: Radiotherapy alone preceded vaccination by 4-6 weeks; alternatively, vaccination started with temozolomide cycles. Before enrollment, the patients had been treated with radiotherapy alone, temozolomide alone, or both together. Most of them had received both. Study results and limitations: It seemed that pseudoprogression was not linked to changes in the top peripheral T cell clonotypes.

Germline V gives CDR1 SGHVS, CDR2 FQNEAQ. Losses at the gene ends were 5 bases for V and 9 bases for J; bases not matched to a gene: 8. The CDR3 spans 14 residues. This clone was recorded a few times. The antigen remains undetermined. Described time point: week 47, end of study. The investigators gave 300 ug of mutant IDH1 20-mer peptide in each vaccine dose, together with topical imiquimod. Diagnosis in the donors showed new WHO grade 3 or 4 astrocytomas that were IDH1-mutant and ATRX-lost. The repertoire was sequenced with immunoSEQ multiplex PCR; TCRdb's copy has only in-frame clones and lacks some. The table shows some 50,000 clones, with 65% occurring only once.

The chain recombines TRBV7-8 with TRBJ2-3, with 10 positions matching TRBD1. This TCR was recovered from a middle-aged man with glioma. Some clones in this sample may be carry-over from other donors' samples. The specimen comprised peripheral blood mononuclear cells (PBMCs), sampled from a glioma patient whose treatment included an IDH1 peptide vaccine. The CDR3 sequence is CASSLVGTGVTQYF. CDR3 DNA: TGTGCCAGCAGCCTTGTGGGGACAGGGGTCACGCAGTATTTT. Complete variable domain (other parts from reference TRBV7-8 and TRBJ2-3): GAGVSQSPRYKVAKRGQDVALRCDPISGHVSLFWYQQALGQGPEFLTYFQNEAQLDKSGLPSDRFFAERPEGSVSTLKIQRTQQEDSAVYLCASSLVGTGVTQYFGPGTRLTVL.